The 4 T cell receptor beta chains reported below all come from one sample, sequenced in a study of CD8 T cells in ankylosing spondylitis. TCRdb re-analysed the 5' RACE reads in MiXCR, keeping a single row per CDR3 protein. The sample includes 200,000 to 300,000 distinct CDR3 sequences, about 24% seen only once; the top ten take around 0.64%. Sequencing used blood, either unsorted or a sorted T cell fraction (not recorded which). Receptors originate from a male donor with ankylosing spondylitis or in good health (not recorded which).

The rearrangement joins TRBV5-1 to TRBJ2-7; D is undetermined. CDR3 length: 13 residues. V gave up 2 bases and J gave up 5 bases, with 11 bases separating them. Germline lookup yields CDR1 SGHRS and CDR2 YFSETQ. The chain's CDR3 is CASSFRQDHEQYF. DNA of the CDR3: TGCGCCAGCAGCTTTCGGCAGGACCACGAGCAGTACTTC. Using reference TRBV5-1 and TRBJ2-7 for the parts outside the CDR3, the full variable domain is KAGVTQTPRYLIKTRGQQVTLSCSPISGHRSVSWYQQTPGQGLQFLFEYFSETQRNKGNFPGRFSGRQFSNSRSEMNVSTLELGDSALYLCASSFRQDHEQYFGPGTRLTVT.

The gene calls are TRBV20-1 and TRBJ2-5; 7 nucleotides agree with TRBD2. Trimming removed 4 bases from V and 5 bases from J; junction bases left unmatched: 13. The CDR3 runs 15 residues. The germline V gene encodes CDR1 DFQATT and CDR2 SNEGSKA (reference sequence). The CDR3 nucleotides read TGCAGTGCTACGGGGTCAGGCGGGGGTTCGGAGACCCAGTACTTC. Translated: CSATGSGGGSETQYF.

The chain employs TRBV5-6 and TRBJ2-5; D might be TRBD1 (6 bases). Trimming removed 5 bases at V and 3 bases at J, with 23 bases between. The germline CDR1 and CDR2 sequences are SGHDT and YYEEEE. The CDR3 runs 17 residues. CDR3 region: CASSQTPGQPNEETQYF. The CDR3 DNA sequence: TGTGCCAGCAGTCAAACTCCGGGACAACCTAACGAAGAGACCCAGTACTTC.

This clonotype was counted at least ten times. The chain joins TRBV4-1 to TRBJ2-3, with 12 bases aligning to TRBD2. The CDR3 length is 17 residues. The germline gives CDR1 MGHRA, CDR2 YSYEKL. V trimming: 4 bases; J trimming: 0 bases; junction bases outside the gene matches: 5. The chain's CDR3 is CASSPGLAGISTDTQYF. The CDR3 bases are TGCGCCAGCAGCCCCGGACTAGCGGGGATTAGCACAGATACGCAGTATTTT.